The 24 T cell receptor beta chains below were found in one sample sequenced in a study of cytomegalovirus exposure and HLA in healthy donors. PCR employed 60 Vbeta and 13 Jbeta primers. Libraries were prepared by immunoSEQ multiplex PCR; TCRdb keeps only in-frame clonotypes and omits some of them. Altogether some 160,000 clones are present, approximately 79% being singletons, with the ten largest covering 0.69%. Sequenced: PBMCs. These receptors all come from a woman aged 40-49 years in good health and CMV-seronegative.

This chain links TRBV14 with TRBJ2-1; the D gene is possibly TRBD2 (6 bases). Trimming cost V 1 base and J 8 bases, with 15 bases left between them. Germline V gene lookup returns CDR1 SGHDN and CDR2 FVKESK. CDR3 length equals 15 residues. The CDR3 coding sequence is TGTGCCAGCAGCCAAGCGACGACTAGAGGCCATGAGCAGTTCTTC. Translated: CASSQATTRGHEQFF.

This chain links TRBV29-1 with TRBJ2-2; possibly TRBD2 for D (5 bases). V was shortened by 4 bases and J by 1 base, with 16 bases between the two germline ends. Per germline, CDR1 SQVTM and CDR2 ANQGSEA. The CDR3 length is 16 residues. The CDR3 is CSVGLSLARNTGELFF. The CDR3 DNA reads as TGCAGCGTTGGGTTGAGTCTAGCCCGGAACACCGGGGAGCTGTTTTTT.

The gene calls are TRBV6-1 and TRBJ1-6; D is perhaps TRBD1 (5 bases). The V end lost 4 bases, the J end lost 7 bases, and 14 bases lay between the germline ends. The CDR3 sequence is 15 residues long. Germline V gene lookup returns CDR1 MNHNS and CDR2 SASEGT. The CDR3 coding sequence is TGTGCCAGCAGTGTCAAGGGGTTGGGCAATTCACCCCTCCACTTT. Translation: CASSVKGLGNSPLHF.

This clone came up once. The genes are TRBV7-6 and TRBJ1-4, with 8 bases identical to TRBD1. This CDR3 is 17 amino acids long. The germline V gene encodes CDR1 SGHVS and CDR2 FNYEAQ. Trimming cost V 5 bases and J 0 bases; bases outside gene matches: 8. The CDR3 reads CASSDRQGQATNEKLFF. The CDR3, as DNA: TGTGCCAGCAGCGACAGACAGGGGCAAGCAACTAATGAAAAACTGTTTTTT.

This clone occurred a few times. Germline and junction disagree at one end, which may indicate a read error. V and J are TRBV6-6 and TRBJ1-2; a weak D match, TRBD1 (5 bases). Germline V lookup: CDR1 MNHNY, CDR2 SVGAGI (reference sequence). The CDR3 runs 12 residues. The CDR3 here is CASSYFGGARIF. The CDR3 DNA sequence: TGTGCCAGCAGTTACTTCGGAGGGGCCAGAATCTTC.

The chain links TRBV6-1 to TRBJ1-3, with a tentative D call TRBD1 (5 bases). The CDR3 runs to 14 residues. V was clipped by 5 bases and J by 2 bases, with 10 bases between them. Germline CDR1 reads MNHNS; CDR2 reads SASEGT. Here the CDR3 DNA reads TGTGCCAGCAGTTCTGGACACCCTGGAAACACCATATATTTT. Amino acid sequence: CASSSGHPGNTIYF.

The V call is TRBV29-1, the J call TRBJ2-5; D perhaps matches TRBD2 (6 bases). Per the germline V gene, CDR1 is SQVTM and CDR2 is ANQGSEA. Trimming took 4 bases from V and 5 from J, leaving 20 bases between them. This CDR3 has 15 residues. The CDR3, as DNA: TGCAGCGTTGTGGGGGGAATCGGGTTTTCGGAGACCCAGTACTTC. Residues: CSVVGGIGFSETQYF.

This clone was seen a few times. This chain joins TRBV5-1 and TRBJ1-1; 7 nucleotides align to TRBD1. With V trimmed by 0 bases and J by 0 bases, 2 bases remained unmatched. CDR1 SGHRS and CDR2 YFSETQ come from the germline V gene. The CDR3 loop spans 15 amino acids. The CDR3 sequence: CASSLDGQVNTEAFF. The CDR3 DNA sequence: TGCGCCAGCAGCTTGGACGGACAGGTGAACACTGAAGCTTTCTTT.

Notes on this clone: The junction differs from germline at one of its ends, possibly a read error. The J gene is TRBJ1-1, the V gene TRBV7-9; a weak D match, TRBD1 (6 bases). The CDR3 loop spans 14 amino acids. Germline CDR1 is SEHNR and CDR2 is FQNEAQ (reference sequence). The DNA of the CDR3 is TGTGCCAGCAGCTTAGGGGGGCGTTCGACTGAAGCTCTCTTT. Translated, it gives CASSLGGRSTEALF.

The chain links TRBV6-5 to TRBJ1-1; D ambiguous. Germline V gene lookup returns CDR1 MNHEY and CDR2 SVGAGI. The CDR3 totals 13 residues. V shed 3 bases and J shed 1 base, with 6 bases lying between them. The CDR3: CASSYERNTEAFF. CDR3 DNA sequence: TGTGCCAGCAGTTATGAGCGGAACACTGAAGCTTTCTTT.

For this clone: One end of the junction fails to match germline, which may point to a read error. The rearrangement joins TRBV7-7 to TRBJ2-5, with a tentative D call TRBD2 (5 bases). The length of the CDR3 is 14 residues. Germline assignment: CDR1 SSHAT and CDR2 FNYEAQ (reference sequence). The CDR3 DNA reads TGTGCTAGCAGCTTAATGTCAGGCGGGGAGACCCAGTACTTC. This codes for CASSLMSGGETQYF.

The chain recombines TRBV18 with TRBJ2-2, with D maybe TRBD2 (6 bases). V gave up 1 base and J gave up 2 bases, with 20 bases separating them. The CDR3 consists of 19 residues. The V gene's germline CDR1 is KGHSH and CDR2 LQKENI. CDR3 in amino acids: CASSPLHGGRGVNTGELFF. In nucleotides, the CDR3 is TGTGCCAGCTCACCACTCCACGGAGGGAGAGGGGTAAACACCGGGGAGCTGTTTTTT.

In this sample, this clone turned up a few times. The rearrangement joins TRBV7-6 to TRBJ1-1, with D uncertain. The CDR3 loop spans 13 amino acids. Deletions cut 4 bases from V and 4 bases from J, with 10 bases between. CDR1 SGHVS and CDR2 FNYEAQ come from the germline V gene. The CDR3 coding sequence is TGTGCCAGCAGCTCTTGGTCTACCACTGAAGCTTTCTTT. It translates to CASSSWSTTEAFF. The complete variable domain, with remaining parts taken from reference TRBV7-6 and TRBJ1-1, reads GAGVSQSPRYKVTKRGQDVALRCDPISGHVSLYWYRQALGQGPEFLTYFNYEAQQDKSGLPNDRFSAERPEGSISTLTIQRTEQRDSAMYRCASSSWSTTEAFFGQGTRLTVV.

The CDR3 protein is CASSVLQGYVHGYTF. In nucleotides, the CDR3 is TGTGCCAGCAGCGTCCTACAGGGGTACGTACACGGCTACACCTTC. The V call is TRBV7-2, the J call TRBJ1-2, with 7 bases that match TRBD1. Trimming cost V 5 bases and J 8 bases; bases outside gene matches: 14. CDR3 length: 15 amino acids. Germline V gives CDR1 SGHTA, CDR2 FQGNSA.

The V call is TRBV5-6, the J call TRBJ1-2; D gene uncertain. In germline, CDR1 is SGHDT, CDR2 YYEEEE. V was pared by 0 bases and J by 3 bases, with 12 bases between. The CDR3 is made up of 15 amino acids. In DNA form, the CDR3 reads TGTGCCAGCAGCTTGGCGAGGGAGTTGGACTATGGCTACACCTTC. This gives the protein CASSLARELDYGYTF.

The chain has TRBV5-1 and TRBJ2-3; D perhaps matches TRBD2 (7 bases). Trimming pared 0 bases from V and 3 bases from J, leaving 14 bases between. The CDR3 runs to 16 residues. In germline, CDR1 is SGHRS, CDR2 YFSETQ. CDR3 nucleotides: TGCGCCAGCAGCTTGGGGGCGGGGGCACCGACAGATACGCAGTATTTT. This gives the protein CASSLGAGAPTDTQYF.

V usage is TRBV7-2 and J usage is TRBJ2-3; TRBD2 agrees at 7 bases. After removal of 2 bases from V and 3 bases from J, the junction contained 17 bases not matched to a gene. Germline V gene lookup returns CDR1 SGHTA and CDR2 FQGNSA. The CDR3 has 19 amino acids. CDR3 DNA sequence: TGTGCCAGCAGCTTAAAGGGAGCGGGAAGCTCTCTCTTAACAGATACGCAGTATTTT. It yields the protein CASSLKGAGSSLLTDTQYF.

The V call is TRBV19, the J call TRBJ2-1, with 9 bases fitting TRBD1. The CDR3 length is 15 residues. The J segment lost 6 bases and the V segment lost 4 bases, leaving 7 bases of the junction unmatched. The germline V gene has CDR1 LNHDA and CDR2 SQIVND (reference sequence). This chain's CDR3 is CASSTRDRVANEQFF. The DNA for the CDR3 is TGTGCCAGTAGTACCCGGGACAGGGTAGCCAATGAGCAGTTCTTC. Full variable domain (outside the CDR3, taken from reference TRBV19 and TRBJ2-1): DGGITQSPKYLFRKEGQNVTLSCEQNLNHDAMYWYRQDPGQGLRLIYYSQIVNDFQKGDIAEGYSVSREKKESFPLTVTSAQKNPTAFYLCASSTRDRVANEQFFGPGTRLTVL.

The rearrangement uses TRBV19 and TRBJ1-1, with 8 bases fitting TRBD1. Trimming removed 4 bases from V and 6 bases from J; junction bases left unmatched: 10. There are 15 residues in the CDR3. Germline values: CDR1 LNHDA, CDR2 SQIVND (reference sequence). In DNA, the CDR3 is TGTGCCAGTAGTAACCACCCGGGACAGGTGGCTGAAGCTTTCTTT. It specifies CASSNHPGQVAEAFF.

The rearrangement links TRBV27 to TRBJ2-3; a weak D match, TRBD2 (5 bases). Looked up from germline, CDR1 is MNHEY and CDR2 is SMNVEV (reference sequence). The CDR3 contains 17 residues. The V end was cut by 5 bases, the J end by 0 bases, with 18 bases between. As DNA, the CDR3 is TGTGCCAGCAGTCCCCGGGCGGGCGGAACTAGCACAGATACGCAGTATTTT. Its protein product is CASSPRAGGTSTDTQYF.

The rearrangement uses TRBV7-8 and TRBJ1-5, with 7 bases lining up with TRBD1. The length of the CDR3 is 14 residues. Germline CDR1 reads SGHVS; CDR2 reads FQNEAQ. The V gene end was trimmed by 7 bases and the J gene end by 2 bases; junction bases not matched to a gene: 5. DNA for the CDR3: TGTGCCAGCAACAGGGGCGTCGGCAATCAGCCCCAGCATTTT. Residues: CASNRGVGNQPQHF.

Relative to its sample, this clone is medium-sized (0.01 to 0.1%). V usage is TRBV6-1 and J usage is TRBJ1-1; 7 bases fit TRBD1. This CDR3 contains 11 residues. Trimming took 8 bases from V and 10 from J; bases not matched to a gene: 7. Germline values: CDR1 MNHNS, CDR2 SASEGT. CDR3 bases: TGTGCCAGCGGTCAGGGGGAAGGAGCTTTCTTT. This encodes CASGQGEGAFF.

CDR3 sequence: CASSWGTGPGELFF. The CDR3 DNA reads TGCGCCAGCAGCTGGGGAACAGGTCCCGGGGAGCTGTTTTTT. The V gene is TRBV5-1, the J gene TRBJ2-2; weak D call: TRBD1 (5 bases). The ends were cut back, 3 bases at V and 6 bases at J, with 12 bases in the middle. Per the germline V gene, CDR1 is SGHRS and CDR2 is YFSETQ. The CDR3 contains 14 residues.

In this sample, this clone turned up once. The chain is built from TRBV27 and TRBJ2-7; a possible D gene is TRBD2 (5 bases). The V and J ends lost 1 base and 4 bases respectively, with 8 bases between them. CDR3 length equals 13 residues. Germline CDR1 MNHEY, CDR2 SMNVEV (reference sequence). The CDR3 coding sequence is TGTGCCAGCAGTTTATACGGAGGATACGAGCAGTACTTC. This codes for CASSLYGGYEQYF.